The next 4 T cell receptor beta chains were all read from a single sample in a study of blood T cell repertoires in COVID-19. Clones were read by immunoSEQ multiplex PCR, and TCRdb kept only the in-frame ones, dropping some. The sample holds approximately 50,000 clones; more than 70% are singletons and the top ten take approximately 28%. What was sequenced was peripheral blood. The receptor set was obtained from a woman of 80 years or more with acute or convalescent COVID-19.

The chain is built from TRBV30 and TRBJ2-7; tentatively, D is TRBD1 (8 bases). CDR3 length: 15 amino acids. The germline CDR1 and CDR2 sequences are GTSNPN and SVGIG (reference sequence). V lost 3 bases and J 4 bases, leaving 19 bases between the germline ends. The CDR3 spells CAWSELDRGGYEQYF. The CDR3, as DNA: TGTGCCTGGAGCGAACTTGACAGGGGAGGGTACGAGCAGTACTTC.

V is TRBV6-1 and J is TRBJ2-5; D not certain. Trimming cost V 1 base and J 4 bases, with 4 bases left between them. Germline CDR1 MNHNS, CDR2 SASEGT. The CDR3 contains 12 residues. The CDR3 bases are TGTGCCAGCAGTGAAGGGAGAGAGACCCAGTACTTC. Protein product: CASSEGRETQYF.

The chain joins TRBV5-1 to TRBJ2-5; TRBD2 aligns across 11 bases. The CDR3 loop spans 13 amino acids. V lost 5 bases and J lost 5; bases outside the gene matches: 2. The germline CDR1 and CDR2 sequences are SGHRS and YFSETQ. CDR3 bases: TGCGCCAGCAGACTAGCGGGGGCGGAGACCCAGTACTTC. Protein sequence: CASRLAGAETQYF.

The chain employs TRBV6-5 and TRBJ1-2; D perhaps matches TRBD1 (5 bases). From germline, CDR1 is MNHEY and CDR2 SVGAGI. This CDR3 region has 15 residues. V was cut by 5 bases and J by 3 bases, with 16 bases left in between. For the CDR3, the DNA is TGTGCCAGCAGTCCCGGACGATTAGGGGACTATGGCTACACCTTC. This translates into CASSPGRLGDYGYTF.